This TCR beta chain is from a study of regulatory T cells in long-lasting Graves disease (dated by TCRdb to about 2021). Some background on the complete study: In the newly diagnosed Graves' disease group, patients had been taking antithyroid drugs for less than 3 months. Patients with persistent Graves' disease were compared with patients with newly diagnosed Graves' disease using TCR sequencing and RNA sequencing of peripheral blood. A total of roughly 35 samples underwent TCR sequencing: some 13 from persistent and about 20 from newly diagnosed Graves' disease patients. The study was registered as a clinical trial and conducted in China.

The library was built by means of multiplex PCR. The data were produced on an Illumina HiSeq 4000. iRepertoire HTBI primers and Arm-PCR amplification of CDR3 regions were used to construct TCR beta libraries. Before sequencing, the PCR products underwent gel purification. The original pipeline was this. Gene usage analysis of CDR3 amino acid clonotypes relied on the 60 or so TRBV and 12 to 15 TRBJ segments identified across samples. COPE and FqMerger were used to merge the filtered high-quality paired reads into contigs. BLAST was used to align contigs to IMGT TRBV, TRBD and TRBJ reference genes, and CDR3 was defined according to IMGT. Clonotypes above 0.1% frequency were classified as highly expanded clones. Shannon entropy was used to measure repertoire diversity, and the Gini coefficient was used to measure V-J evenness. Public clonotypes were defined as clonotypes shared by more than one individual. TCRdb handled the public reads itself, with Q25 trimming in fastp and clone calling in MiXCR, and kept productive beta chains. Rows matching on CDR3 protein sequence are summarized as one entry with the most common DNA and genes. Clone size and V and J calls follow TCRdb, not the original study. This sample holds a few hundred thousand distinct CDR3 sequences; 10% to 15% were observed only once. The ten top clones hold 18% of the sample.

Including cysteine and phenylalanine, the CDR3 has 14 amino acids. Only the CDR3 part of the read is kept: 42 bases, read in frame from the first base. CDR1 LNHDA and CDR2 SQIVND were looked up in the germline V gene (reference sequence). V drops 6 bases and J drops 4 bases, leaving 13 bases in between. The time point label, as the study defines it: newly diagnosed GD, antithyroid drugs for less than 3 months. For both TCR sequencing and RNA sequencing, RNA was extracted from PBMCs using TRIzol. Graves' disease was diagnosed according to American Thyroid Association guidelines. The patients came from an endocrinology department in Xi'an, China. Each patient gave about 8.1 milliliters of peripheral blood, collected in an EDTA anticoagulant tube. PBMCs were isolated by Ficoll Paque Plus density gradient separation without further T cell sorting. An Agilent 2100 Bioanalyzer and agarose gel were used to check RNA quality, and a NanoDrop 2000 was used to measure RNA concentration.

The study at large found these results: Peripheral blood alone was examined, since thyroid tissue, which constituted the primary lesion, could not be accessed. A larger number of public clonotypes was shared among persistent patients (approximately 2,500) than among newly diagnosed patients (roughly 1,000). Preferential use of TRBV28, TRBJ1-2 and TRBJ2-5 was observed in persistent disease, whereas TRBV20-1 and TRBJ2-1 were favored in newly diagnosed disease. Compared with newly diagnosed patients, persistent Graves' disease patients had lower TCR Shannon entropy and fewer highly expanded clones, which suggests clonal expansion. The small sample size was acknowledged by the authors as a limitation that may reduce accuracy. Sequencing and analysis were restricted to the TCR beta chain.

In the case of this clonotype: Its antigen is unknown. No quality values exist for individual bases; no much larger clone is one base distant.

This sample was also put to use in a study of T cells in Graves' hyperthyroidism and ophthalmopathy. As noted in the second study: Stable Graves' hyperthyroidism was defined as the absence of progression to ophthalmopathy over 18 months of follow-up. Hyperthyroidism patients were aged 18 to 65 years and newly diagnosed, with disease duration of less than 2 months. Exclusion was applied to patients with uncontrolled infections, other autoimmune diseases, pregnancy or lactation. Diagnoses were established on the basis of clinical symptoms, serum thyroxine and TRAb, thyroid ultrasound, and orbital computed tomography. For the first round of RT-PCR on the TCR CDR3, the HTBI primer set was used together with the Qiagen OneStep RT-PCR kit. Most expanded thyroid clonotypes (frequency above 0.001) were also found in blood, which suggests that blood repertoires may mirror thyroid immune responses. Ophthalmopathy was separated from stable hyperthyroidism by a 13 V-J signature model, with around 90% sensitivity and about 81% specificity obtained in cross-validation and 80%/75% obtained in testing. In validation, the model predicted progression to ophthalmopathy a median of roughly 6.1 months before onset, with over 55% sensitivity and more than 72% specificity. To identify TCR V-J signatures that set the groups apart, the researchers used a discovery cohort of about a hundred patients, made up of 40 to 45 with Graves' ophthalmopathy and approximately 57 with stable Graves' hyperthyroidism. An independent validation cohort of some 18 hyperthyroidism patients and 17 patients who later progressed to ophthalmopathy tested prospective prediction of ophthalmopathy. For training and testing, the 100 or so patients in the discovery cohort were randomly divided in a 7:3 ratio. The study also compared thyroid tissue and blood T-cell repertoires from more than 5 Graves' hyperthyroidism patients. After sampling, hyperthyroidism patients received methimazole starting at 30 mg daily, and ophthalmopathy patients received high-dose intravenous methylprednisolone. The libraries were constructed in a second round of multiplex PCR and then size-selected and purified. Paired-end sequencing of the libraries was performed with 100 bp reads on an Illumina HiSeq2000. SOAPnuke was used to process the raw data, throwing out any read that contained adapters or uncalled bases, had a mean Phred below 15, or lacked an exact constant-primer or identifier match. High-quality paired reads were merged using COPE v1.2.5, and each unique nucleotide sequence was defined as a clonotype. MiTCR v1.1 was used to align the clonotypes against IMGT TRBV, TRBD and TRBJ reference segments. The analysis included only V-J combinations with a frequency above 0.0001, which together covered about 99% of the repertoires. A TCS score was defined as the ratio between F50 (clonal expansion) and ExV (chaos), using BLOSUM62-based TCRdist between CDR3 peptides within each V-J. Welch's t-statistics and random forest reduced fewer than 600 V-J features to 13, which were used in a naive Bayes classifier (R e1071). Sample size was not statistically predetermined, and blinding of investigators to group allocation was not performed. The paper describes TCR Vbeta CDR3 sequencing of 120 to 150 peripheral blood samples, made up of fewer than 50 ophthalmopathy patients, more than 70 hyperthyroidism patients and roughly 17 progressor patients.

The material was peripheral blood mononuclear cells (PBMCs), obtained at new diagnosis, from a patient treated with antithyroid drugs. This clonotype was sampled from a woman aged 18-30 years with Graves disease. Donor details come from another sample of the same person, matched by shared clones. The rearrangement combines TRBV19 with TRBJ2-1; D gene: possibly TRBD1, on 5 matching bases. The sequenced DNA is TGTGCCAGTAGCCCCAAACAGGTTTACAATGAGCAGTTCTTC. This codes for CASSPKQVYNEQFF.